The present entry profiles one T cell receptor (beta chain) with its context. Its target is not known. One entry per CDR3 protein, called by TCRdb with MiXCR from the 5' RACE reads. The data hold 580,000 or so distinct CDR3 sequences, with approximately 15% observed a single time. The data originate from a study of T-cell memory formation after mild COVID-19. Findings and limits, study-wide: Several responding clones turned up in pre-infection memory, indicating that cross-reactive memory may have taken part. The SARS-CoV-2 specificity of second-wave clones reaching peak at day 37 remained unverified.

Trimming removed 6 bases from V and 1 base from J, with 6 bases in between. This CDR3 comprises 12 residues. The chain employs TRBV12-3 or TRBV12-4 and TRBJ1-2; D is ambiguous. The sample comprised PBMCs or a T cell subset sorted from them (not recorded which). This sequence was found in an adult woman who had mild COVID-19 (a few samples of this study predate the infection). Cell type and time point are not known. CDR3 bases: TGTGCCAGCAGCAAGAATAACTATGGCTACACCTTC. This gives the protein CASSKNNYGYTF.